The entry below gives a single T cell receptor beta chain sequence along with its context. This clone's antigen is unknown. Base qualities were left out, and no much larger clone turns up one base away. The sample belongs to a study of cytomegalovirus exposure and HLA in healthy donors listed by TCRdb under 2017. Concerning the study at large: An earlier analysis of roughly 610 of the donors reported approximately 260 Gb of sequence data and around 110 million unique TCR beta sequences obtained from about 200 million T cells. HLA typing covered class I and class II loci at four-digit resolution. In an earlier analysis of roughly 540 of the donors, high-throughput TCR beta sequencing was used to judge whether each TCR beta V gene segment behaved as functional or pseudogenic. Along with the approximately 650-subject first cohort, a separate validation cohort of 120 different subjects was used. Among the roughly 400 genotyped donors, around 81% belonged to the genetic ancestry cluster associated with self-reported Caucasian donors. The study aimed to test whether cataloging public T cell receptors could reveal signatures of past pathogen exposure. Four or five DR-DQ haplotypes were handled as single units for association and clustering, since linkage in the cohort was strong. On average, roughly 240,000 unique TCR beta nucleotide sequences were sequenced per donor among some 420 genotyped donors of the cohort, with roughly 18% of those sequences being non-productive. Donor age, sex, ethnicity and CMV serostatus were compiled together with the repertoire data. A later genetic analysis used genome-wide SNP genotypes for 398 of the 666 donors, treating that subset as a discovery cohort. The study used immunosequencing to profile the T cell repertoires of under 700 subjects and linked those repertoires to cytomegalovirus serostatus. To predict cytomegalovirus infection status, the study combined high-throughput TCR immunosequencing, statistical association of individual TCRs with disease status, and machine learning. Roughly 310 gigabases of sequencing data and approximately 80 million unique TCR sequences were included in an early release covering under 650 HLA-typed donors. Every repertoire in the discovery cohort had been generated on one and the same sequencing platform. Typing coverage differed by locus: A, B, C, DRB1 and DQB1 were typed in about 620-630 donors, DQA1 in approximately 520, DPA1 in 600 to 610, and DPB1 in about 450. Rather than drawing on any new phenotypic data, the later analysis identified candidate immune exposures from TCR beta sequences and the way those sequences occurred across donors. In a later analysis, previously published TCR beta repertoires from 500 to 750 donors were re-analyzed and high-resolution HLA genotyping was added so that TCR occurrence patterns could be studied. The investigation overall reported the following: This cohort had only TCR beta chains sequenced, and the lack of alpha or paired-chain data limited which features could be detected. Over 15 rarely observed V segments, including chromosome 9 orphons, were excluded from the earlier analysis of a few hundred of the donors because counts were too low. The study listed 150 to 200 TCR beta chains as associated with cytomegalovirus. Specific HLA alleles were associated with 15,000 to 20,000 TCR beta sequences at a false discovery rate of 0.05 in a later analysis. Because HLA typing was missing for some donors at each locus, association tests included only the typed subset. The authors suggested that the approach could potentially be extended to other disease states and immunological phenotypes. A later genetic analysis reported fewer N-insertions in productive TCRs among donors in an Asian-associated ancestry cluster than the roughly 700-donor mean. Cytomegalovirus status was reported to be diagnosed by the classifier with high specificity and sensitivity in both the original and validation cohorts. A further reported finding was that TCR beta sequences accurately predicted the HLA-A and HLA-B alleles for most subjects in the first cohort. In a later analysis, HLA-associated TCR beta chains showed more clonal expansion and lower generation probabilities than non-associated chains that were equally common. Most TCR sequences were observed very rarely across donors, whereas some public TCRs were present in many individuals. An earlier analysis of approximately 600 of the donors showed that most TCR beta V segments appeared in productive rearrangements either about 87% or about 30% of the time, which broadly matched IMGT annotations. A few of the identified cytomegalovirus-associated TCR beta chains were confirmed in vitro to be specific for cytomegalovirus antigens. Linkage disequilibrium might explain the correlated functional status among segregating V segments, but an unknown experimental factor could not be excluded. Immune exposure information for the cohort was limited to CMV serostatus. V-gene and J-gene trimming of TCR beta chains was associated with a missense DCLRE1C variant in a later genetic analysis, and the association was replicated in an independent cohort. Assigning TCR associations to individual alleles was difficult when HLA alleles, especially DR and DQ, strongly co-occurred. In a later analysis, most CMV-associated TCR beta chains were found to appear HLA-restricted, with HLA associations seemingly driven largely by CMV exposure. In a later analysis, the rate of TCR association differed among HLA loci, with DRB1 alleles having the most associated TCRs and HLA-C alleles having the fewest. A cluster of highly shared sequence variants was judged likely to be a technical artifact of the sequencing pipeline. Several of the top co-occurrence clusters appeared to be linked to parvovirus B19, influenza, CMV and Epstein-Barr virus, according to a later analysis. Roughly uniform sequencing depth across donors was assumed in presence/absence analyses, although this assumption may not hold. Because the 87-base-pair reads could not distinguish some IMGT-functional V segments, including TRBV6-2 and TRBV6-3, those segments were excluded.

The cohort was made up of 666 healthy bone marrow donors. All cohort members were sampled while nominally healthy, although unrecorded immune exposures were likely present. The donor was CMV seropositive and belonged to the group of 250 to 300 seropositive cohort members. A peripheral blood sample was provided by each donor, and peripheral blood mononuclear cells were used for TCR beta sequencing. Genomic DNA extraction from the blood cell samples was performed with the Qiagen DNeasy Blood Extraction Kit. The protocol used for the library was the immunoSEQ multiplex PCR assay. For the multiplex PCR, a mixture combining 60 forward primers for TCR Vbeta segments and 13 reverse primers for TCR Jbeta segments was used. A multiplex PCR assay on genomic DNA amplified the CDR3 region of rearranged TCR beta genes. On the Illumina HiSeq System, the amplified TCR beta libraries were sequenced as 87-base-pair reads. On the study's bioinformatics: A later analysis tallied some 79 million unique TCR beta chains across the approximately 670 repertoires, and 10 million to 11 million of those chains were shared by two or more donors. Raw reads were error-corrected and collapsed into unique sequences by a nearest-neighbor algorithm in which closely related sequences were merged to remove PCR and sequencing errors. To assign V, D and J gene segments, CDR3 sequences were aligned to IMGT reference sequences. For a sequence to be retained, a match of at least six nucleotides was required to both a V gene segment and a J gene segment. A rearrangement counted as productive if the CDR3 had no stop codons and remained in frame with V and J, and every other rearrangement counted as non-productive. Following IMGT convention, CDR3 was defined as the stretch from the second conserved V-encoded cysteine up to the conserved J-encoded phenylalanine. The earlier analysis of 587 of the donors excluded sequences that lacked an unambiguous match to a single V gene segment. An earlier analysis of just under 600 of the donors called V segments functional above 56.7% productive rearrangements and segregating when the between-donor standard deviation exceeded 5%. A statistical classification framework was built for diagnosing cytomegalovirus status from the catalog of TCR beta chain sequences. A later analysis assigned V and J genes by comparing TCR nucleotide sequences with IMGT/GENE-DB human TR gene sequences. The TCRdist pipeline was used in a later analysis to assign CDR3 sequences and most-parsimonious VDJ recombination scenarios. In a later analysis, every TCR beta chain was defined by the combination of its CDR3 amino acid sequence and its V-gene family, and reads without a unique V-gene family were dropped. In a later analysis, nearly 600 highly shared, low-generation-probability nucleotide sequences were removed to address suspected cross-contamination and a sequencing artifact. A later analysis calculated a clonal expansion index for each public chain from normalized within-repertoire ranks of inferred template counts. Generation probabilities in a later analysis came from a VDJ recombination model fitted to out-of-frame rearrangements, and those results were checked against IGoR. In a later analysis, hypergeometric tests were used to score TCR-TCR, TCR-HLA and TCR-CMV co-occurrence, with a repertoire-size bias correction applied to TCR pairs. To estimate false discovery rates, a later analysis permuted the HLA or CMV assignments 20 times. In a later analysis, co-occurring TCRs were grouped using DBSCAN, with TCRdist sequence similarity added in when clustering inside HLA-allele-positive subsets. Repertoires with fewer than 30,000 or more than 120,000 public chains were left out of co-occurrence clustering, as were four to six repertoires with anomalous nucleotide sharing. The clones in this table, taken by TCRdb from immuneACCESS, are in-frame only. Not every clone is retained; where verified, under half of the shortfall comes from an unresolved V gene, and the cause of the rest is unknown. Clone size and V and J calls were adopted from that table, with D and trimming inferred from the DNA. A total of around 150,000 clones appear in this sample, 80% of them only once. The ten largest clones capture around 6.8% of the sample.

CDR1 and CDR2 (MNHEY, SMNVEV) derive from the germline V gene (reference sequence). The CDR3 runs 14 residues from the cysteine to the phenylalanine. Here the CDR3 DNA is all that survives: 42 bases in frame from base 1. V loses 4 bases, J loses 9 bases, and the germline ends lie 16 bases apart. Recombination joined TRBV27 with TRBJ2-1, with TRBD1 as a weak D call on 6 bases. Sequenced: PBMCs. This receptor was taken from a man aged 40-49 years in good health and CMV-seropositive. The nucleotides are TGTGCCAGCAGTTGGGGAATGACAGGCGTTGAGCAGTTCTTC. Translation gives CASSWGMTGVEQFF.